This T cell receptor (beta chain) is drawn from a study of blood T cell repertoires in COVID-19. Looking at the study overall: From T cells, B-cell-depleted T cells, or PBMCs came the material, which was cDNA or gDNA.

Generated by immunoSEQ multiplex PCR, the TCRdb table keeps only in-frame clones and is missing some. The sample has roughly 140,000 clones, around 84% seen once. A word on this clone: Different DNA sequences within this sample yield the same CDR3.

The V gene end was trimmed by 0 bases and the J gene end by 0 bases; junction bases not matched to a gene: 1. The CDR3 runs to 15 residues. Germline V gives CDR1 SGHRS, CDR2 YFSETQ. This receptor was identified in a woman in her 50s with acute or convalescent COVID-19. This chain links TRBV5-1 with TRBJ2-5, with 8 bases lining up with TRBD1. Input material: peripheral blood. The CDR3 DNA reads TGCGCCAGCAGCTTGGGACAGGGGTACCAAGAGACCCAGTACTTC. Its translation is CASSLGQGYQETQYF. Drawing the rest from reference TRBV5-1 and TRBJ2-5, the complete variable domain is KAGVTQTPRYLIKTRGQQVTLSCSPISGHRSVSWYQQTPGQGLQFLFEYFSETQRNKGNFPGRFSGRQFSNSRSEMNVSTLELGDSALYLCASSLGQGYQETQYFGPGTRLLVL.